A selection of T cell receptor beta chains follows, all from one sample in a study of long-term antiretroviral therapy in people with HIV. Method: immunoSEQ multiplex PCR; TCRdb's copy keeps in-frame clones and lacks some. This sample has 20,000 or so clones, with 84% found just once. The sample was unsorted PBMCs, taken 0.1 years before starting antiretroviral therapy. The receptors shown here come from a man aged 18 to 29 with HIV. Each CDR3 is given with its conserved first and last residue. The D gene is left open where the match is weak. Expanded clones are given a class, and other clones once, few, many or no size at all.

V gene	D gene	J gene	clone size	CDR3 protein	CDR3 DNA
TRBV30	-	TRBJ1-2	-	CAWTLAGRAGYTF	TGTGCCTGGACTCTCGCGGGCCGCGCTGGCTACACCTTC
TRBV27	TRBD2	TRBJ2-3	-	CASSLAGLAGGKYF	TGTGCCAGCAGTTTAGCGGGACTAGCGGGAGGAAAATATTTT
TRBV28	TRBD1	TRBJ1-2	-	CASSSIQGENYGYTF	TGTGCCAGCAGTTCAATACAGGGGGAGAACTATGGCTACACCTTC
TRBV15	-	TRBJ1-5	-	CATSRDQGRVGNQPQHF	TGTGCCACCAGCAGAGATCAGGGCAGGGTGGGGAATCAGCCCCAGCATTTT
TRBV5-1	-	TRBJ2-2	-	CATGGGTGELFF	TGCGCCACCGGGGGCGGCACCGGGGAGCTGTTTTTT
TRBV6-1	-	TRBJ1-2	-	CASSSGRSNYGYTF	TGTGCCAGCAGCTCCGGACGGAGTAACTATGGCTACACCTTC
TRBV30	-	TRBJ1-4	-	CAWTPGVTNEKLFF	TGTGCCTGGACCCCAGGAGTAACTAATGAAAAACTGTTTTTT
TRBV28	TRBD1	TRBJ2-3	-	CASNRDRGTDTQYF	TGTGCCAGCAACCGGGACAGGGGTACAGATACGCAGTATTTT
TRBV27	TRBD1	TRBJ2-3	few	CASSGQGLGNRTDTQYF	TGTGCCAGCAGTGGACAGGGACTTGGAAACCGCACAGATACGCAGTATTTT
TRBV27	TRBD2	TRBJ2-7	-	CASRRGYGTSKNEQYF	TGTGCCAGCAGGCGAGGTTACGGGACTAGTAAAAACGAGCAGTACTTC
TRBV19	-	TRBJ2-7	few	CASSMGAYEQYF	TGTGCCAGTAGTATGGGGGCCTACGAGCAGTACTTC
TRBV13	TRBD1	TRBJ1-2	-	CASSERGPDRVEGYTF	TGTGCCAGCAGCGAGAGAGGCCCTGACAGGGTAGAGGGCTACACCTTC
TRBV14	-	TRBJ1-4	-	CASSQGFELLDEKLFF	TGTGCCAGCAGTCAAGGGTTTGAGCTCCTCGATGAAAAACTGTTTTTT
TRBV7-9	TRBD1	TRBJ1-2	few	CASLRTGGYGYTF	TGTGCCAGCCTTAGGACAGGGGGCTATGGCTACACCTTC
TRBV18	TRBD1	TRBJ1-3	-	CASSQQGNTIYF	TGTGCCAGCTCTCAACAGGGGAACACCATATATTTT
TRBV10-2	-	TRBJ2-7	-	CTSSGQSISYEQYF	TGCACCAGCAGTGGACAGTCAATTTCCTACGAGCAGTACTTC
TRBV2	-	TRBJ2-3	-	CASSEGDTQYF	TGTGCCAGCAGTGAGGGGGATACGCAGTATTTT
TRBV4-1	-	TRBJ1-1	-	CASSQEYTRNTEAFF	TGCGCCAGCAGCCAAGAGTACACCAGGAACACTGAAGCTTTCTTT
TRBV13	-	TRBJ1-1	-	CASSLEINTEAFF	TGTGCCAGCAGCTTAGAAATAAACACTGAAGCTTTCTTT
TRBV7-3	-	TRBJ2-1	once	CASSLGGGTAHEQFF	TGTGCCAGCAGCTTAGGTGGCGGGACGGCCCATGAGCAGTTCTTC
TRBV5-4	TRBD1	TRBJ1-1	-	CASSERQGNTEAFF	TGTGCCAGCAGCGAACGACAGGGGAACACTGAAGCTTTCTTT
TRBV6-4	-	TRBJ2-5	-	CASSVCLNQETQYF	TGTGCCAGCAGTGTTTGCCTTAATCAAGAGACCCAGTACTTC
TRBV5-1	-	TRBJ1-3	-	CASSLMGGPGNTIYF	TGCGCCAGCAGCTTGATGGGGGGGCCTGGAAACACCATATATTTT
TRBV7-2	TRBD2	TRBJ2-4	-	CATKLAGGEDIQYF	TGTGCCACCAAACTAGCGGGGGGGGAGGACATTCAGTACTTC
TRBV6-6	-	TRBJ2-1	-	CASSFNEQFF	TGTGCCAGCAGTTTCAATGAGCAGTTCTTC
TRBV7-2	TRBD1	TRBJ2-7	-	CASSGGQGAYEQYF	TGTGCCAGCAGCGGGGGACAGGGAGCCTACGAGCAGTACTTC
TRBV4-2	-	TRBJ2-2	few	CASSQGGVVAGELFF	TGTGCCAGCAGCCAAGGCGGAGTTGTCGCCGGGGAGCTGTTTTTT
TRBV27	TRBD2	TRBJ2-1	-	CASSLTGGPNEQFF	TGTGCCAGCAGTTTAACGGGGGGGCCGAATGAGCAGTTCTTC
TRBV7-8	TRBD2	TRBJ2-5	-	CASSLGTSAYQETQYF	TGTGCCAGCAGCTTAGGGACTAGCGCCTACCAAGAGACCCAGTACTTC
TRBV19	TRBD1	TRBJ1-2	-	CASSILPGGYDYGYTF	TGTGCCAGTAGTATACTCCCAGGGGGCTACGACTATGGCTACACCTTC
TRBV1	-	TRBJ2-5	-	CTSVQPSGQETQYF	TGCACCAGCGTCCAACCTAGCGGCCAAGAGACCCAGTACTTC
TRBV4-3	TRBD2	TRBJ2-1	-	CASSQDPTSGSSYNEQFF	TGCGCCAGCAGCCAAGACCCCACTAGCGGGAGTAGTTACAATGAGCAGTTCTTC
TRBV4-1	-	TRBJ1-2	-	CASSPLGRKNYGYTF	TGCGCCAGCAGCCCATTGGGACGGAAAAACTATGGCTACACCTTC
TRBV27	-	TRBJ1-6	few	CASSLFGRVPLHF	TGTGCCAGCAGTTTATTCGGCCGCGTGCCCCTCCACTTT
TRBV7-2	TRBD2	TRBJ2-5	once	CASSYTSGGVGTQYF	TGTGCCAGCAGCTACACTAGCGGGGGGGTTGGGACCCAGTACTTC
TRBV5-1	-	TRBJ1-5	-	CASSLVGGEQPQHF	TGCGCCAGCAGCTTGGTTGGGGGGGAGCAGCCCCAGCATTTT
TRBV28	-	TRBJ1-4	-	CASSPASSNEKLFF	TGTGCCAGCAGCCCTGCCTCGTCAAATGAAAAACTGTTTTTT
TRBV15	TRBD2	TRBJ2-1	-	CATSRETTSGSGNEQFF	TGTGCCACCAGCAGAGAAACTACTAGCGGGAGTGGGAATGAGCAGTTCTTC
TRBV6-6	TRBD2	TRBJ2-3	-	CASSGTSGATDTQYF	TGTGCCAGCAGCGGGACTAGCGGAGCGACAGATACGCAGTATTTT
TRBV19	-	TRBJ2-7	few	CASSIGAGEYEQYF	TGTGCCAGTAGTATAGGGGCAGGGGAGTACGAGCAGTACTTC